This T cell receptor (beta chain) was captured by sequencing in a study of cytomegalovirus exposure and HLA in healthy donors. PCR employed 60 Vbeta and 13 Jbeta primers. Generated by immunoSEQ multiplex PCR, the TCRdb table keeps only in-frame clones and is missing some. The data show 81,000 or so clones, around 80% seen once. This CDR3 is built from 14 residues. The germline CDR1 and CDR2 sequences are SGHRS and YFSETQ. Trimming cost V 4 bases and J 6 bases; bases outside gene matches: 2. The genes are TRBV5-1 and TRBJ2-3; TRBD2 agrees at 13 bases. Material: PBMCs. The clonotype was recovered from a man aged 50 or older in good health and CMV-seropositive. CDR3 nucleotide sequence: TGCGCCAGCAGCGGACTAGCGGGAGTGGATACGCAGTATTTT. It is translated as CASSGLAGVDTQYF. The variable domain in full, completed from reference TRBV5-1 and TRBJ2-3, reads KAGVTQTPRYLIKTRGQQVTLSCSPISGHRSVSWYQQTPGQGLQFLFEYFSETQRNKGNFPGRFSGRQFSNSRSEMNVSTLELGDSALYLCASSGLAGVDTQYFGPGTRLTVL.